These 17 T cell receptor beta chains originate from one sample sequenced in a study of shared clonotypes between healthy human individuals. Only in-frame clones appear in the TCRdb table, and some are missing; sequencing was by immunoSEQ multiplex PCR. The sample shows 450,000 or so clones, roughly three quarters of them seen only once. The sample consisted of PBMCs. All receptors come from a woman aged 40 to 50 in good health. Some clones in this sample may be carry-over from other donors' samples.

The chain carries TRBV4-3 and TRBJ2-2; no reliable D call. The V end lost 0 bases, the J end lost 1 base, and 6 bases lay between the germline ends. Germline CDR1 LGHNA, CDR2 YSLEER. The CDR3 contains 15 residues. The CDR3 nucleotides are TGCGCCAGCAGCCAAGAATTGGGGAACACCGGGGAGCTGTTTTTT. Its protein product is CASSQELGNTGELFF.

The rearrangement links TRBV9 to TRBJ2-2; D is perhaps TRBD2 (5 bases). Trimming pared 3 bases from V and 4 bases from J, leaving 10 bases between. The CDR3 has 14 residues. CDR1 is SGDLS, CDR2 YYNGEE, per germline. The CDR3 DNA follows: TGTGCCAGCAGCGCTGGACTTATCACCGGGGAGCTGTTTTTT. As protein: CASSAGLITGELFF.

The genes are TRBV29-1 and TRBJ2-1; 9 bases are shared with TRBD1. The V and J ends lost 4 bases and 6 bases, in that order; junction bases with no gene match: 10. CDR1 and CDR2 (germline): SQVTM, ANQGSEA. The CDR3 consists of 15 residues. The CDR3, as DNA: TGCAGCGTTGGGACAGGGGCCACTCGGGGCAATGAGCAGTTCTTC. Protein product: CSVGTGATRGNEQFF.

CDR3 nucleotide sequence: TGTGCCAGCAGTGAACGACAGGGGTTCTCCTACGAGCAGTACTTC. Amino acid sequence: CASSERQGFSYEQYF. The chain carries TRBV2 and TRBJ2-7; 8 bases map to TRBD1. With V trimmed by 2 bases and J by 0 bases, 3 bases remained unmatched. Germline assignment: CDR1 SNHLY and CDR2 FYNNEI. This CDR3 contains 15 residues. Combining the CDR3 with reference TRBV2 and TRBJ2-7 gives the whole variable domain EPEVTQTPSHQVTQMGQEVILRCVPISNHLYFYWYRQILGQKVEFLVSFYNNEISEKSEIFDDQFSVERPDGSNFTLKIRSTKLEDSAMYFCASSERQGFSYEQYFGPGTRLTVT.

This chain links TRBV11-2 with TRBJ2-1; 9 bases fit TRBD2. The germline CDR1 and CDR2 sequences are SGHAT and FQNNGV. The V gene end was trimmed by 5 bases and the J gene end by 7 bases; junction bases not matched to a gene: 12. The CDR3 is made up of 16 amino acids. As DNA, the CDR3 is TGTGCCAGCAGCCCGCCGGGACTAGCCGTTGGAAATGAGCAGTTCTTC. This codes for CASSPPGLAVGNEQFF.

This chain joins TRBV28 and TRBJ1-4; maybe TRBD1 (5 bases). From germline, CDR1 is MDHEN and CDR2 SYDVKM. V lost 2 bases, J lost 5 bases, and 15 bases lay in between. This CDR3 has 16 residues. CDR3 sequence reads: CASSLISDGGNEKLFF. DNA of the CDR3: TGTGCCAGCAGTTTAATTTCGGACGGGGGGAATGAAAAACTGTTTTTT.

This chain uses TRBV20-1 with TRBJ2-3, with D unresolved. CDR1 DFQATT and CDR2 SNEGSKA come from the germline V gene (reference sequence). CDR3 length: 11 residues. V lost 6 bases, J lost 6 bases, and 10 bases lay in between. The CDR3 loop is CSARSADTQYF. The CDR3 DNA reads TGCAGTGCGCGCTCCGCGGATACGCAGTATTTT.

This clone was picked up a small number of times. The V gene is TRBV5-1, the J gene TRBJ2-5; D is undetermined. The CDR3 has 15 residues. CDR1 and CDR2 (germline): SGHRS, YFSETQ. V gave up 0 bases and J gave up 0 bases, with 9 bases separating them. The CDR3 is CASSLARTYQETQYF. As DNA, the CDR3 is TGCGCCAGCAGCTTGGCAAGGACCTACCAAGAGACCCAGTACTTC.

Comments on this clone: A read error is possible here, since a much larger clone lies one base away. This sample includes further DNA sequences coding for the same CDR3. This chain uses TRBV19 with TRBJ1-1, with D perhaps TRBD1 (6 bases). The CDR3 totals 13 residues. Germline V gene data show CDR1 as LNHDA and CDR2 as SQIVND (reference sequence). The CDR3 region has the DNA TGCGCCAGTAGTTCGACAGGGAACACTGAAGCTTTCTTT. Its protein is CASSSTGNTEAFF.

The chain recombines TRBV6-5 with TRBJ1-1, with D possibly TRBD1 on 6 matching bases. The V end was cut by 2 bases, the J end by 5 bases, with 12 bases between. The CDR3 spans 14 residues. The germline V gene has CDR1 MNHEY and CDR2 SVGAGI. In nucleotides, the CDR3 is TGTGCCAGCAGTTACGGGCAGGGGTCAACTGAAGCTTTCTTT. The encoded protein is CASSYGQGSTEAFF.

CDR3 protein: CASMWADGTDTQYF. The CDR3 DNA is TGCGCCAGCATGTGGGCGGATGGCACAGATACGCAGTATTTT. The chain is built from TRBV5-1 and TRBJ2-3; D call uncertain. CDR1 and CDR2 from the germline V gene are SGHRS and YFSETQ. The V gene lost 6 bases and the J gene lost 1 base, with 12 bases spanning the gap. The CDR3 totals 14 residues.

This clone was detected ten times or more. J is TRBJ1-1 and V is TRBV4-1; D is uncertain. The ends were cut back, 0 bases at V and 0 bases at J, with 11 bases in the middle. The germline CDR1 and CDR2 sequences are MGHRA and YSYEKL. The CDR3 contains 16 residues. The CDR3 region is CASSQDVLMMNTEAFF. The CDR3 region has the DNA TGCGCCAGCAGCCAAGACGTCCTAATGATGAACACTGAAGCTTTCTTT.

V usage is TRBV5-8 and J usage is TRBJ2-6, with D possibly matching TRBD1 (5 bases). Germline CDR1 SGHTS, CDR2 YDEGEE. V was trimmed by 0 bases and J by 0 bases, leaving 10 bases between them. The CDR3 has 17 amino acids. The CDR3 coding sequence is TGTGCCAGCAGCTTGGCCAGGGCCTCCTCTGGGGCCAACGTCCTGACTTTC. Its protein product is CASSLARASSGANVLTF.

The sample holds a few counts of this clone. The rearrangement links TRBV28 to TRBJ1-2; D might be TRBD1 (6 bases). The V end lost 7 bases, the J end lost 3 bases, and 21 bases lay between the germline ends. The germline CDR1 and CDR2 sequences are MDHEN and SYDVKM. The CDR3 runs to 16 residues. As DNA, the CDR3 is TGTGCCAGCAATTTGCGGTTTGGGGGCGCGTACTATGGCTACACCTTC. Protein product: CASNLRFGGAYYGYTF.

On this clone: One end of the junction does not line up with germline, which may come from a read error. Here the CDR3 reads CASSTDLGGGF. CDR3 coding DNA: TGTGCCAGCAGTACAGACTTGGGGGGCGGATTC. The rearrangement joins TRBV6-1 to TRBJ2-7, with D perhaps given as TRBD1 or TRBD2 (6 bases each). This CDR3 comprises 11 residues. Germline values: CDR1 MNHNS, CDR2 SASEGT.

The chain has TRBV10-2 and TRBJ2-1; 11 bases agree with TRBD2. Germline V gene data show CDR1 as WSHSY and CDR2 as SAAADI. This CDR3 region has 15 residues. The junction had 8 bases not matched to a gene; V was cut back by 4 bases and J by 9 bases. The CDR3 DNA is TGCGCCAGCAGTGTTCGTAGCGGGAGGGTTAGTGAGCAGTTCTTC. Encoded protein: CASSVRSGRVSEQFF.

This chain uses TRBV5-1 with TRBJ2-3; D remains ambiguous. Germline values: CDR1 SGHRS, CDR2 YFSETQ. This CDR3 comprises 12 residues. V shed 0 bases and J shed 3 bases, with 2 bases lying between them. In DNA, the CDR3 is TGCGCCAGCAGCTTGGAAACAGATACGCAGTATTTT. Translating gives CASSLETDTQYF.